These T cell receptor beta chains were read from a single sample in a study of T cells in Graves' hyperthyroidism and ophthalmopathy. One entry per CDR3 protein results from TCRdb running MiXCR on the multiplex PCR reads. The sample includes 500,000 to 650,000 distinct CDR3 sequences, about 14% seen only once; the top ten take around 12%. The sequenced material came from blood. These receptors all stem from a woman aged 45-65 years with Graves' ophthalmopathy. The CDR3 runs from the conserved cysteine through the conserved F or W. Fields, in order: V gene, CDR3 length, clone size, D gene, J gene, CDR3 DNA, CDR3 protein. A D gene is named only where the DNA matches it firmly. Clone size is not always given. Where it is, it says once, few, many or a class for expanded clones.

v_call: TRBV11-2
cdr3_length: 16
clone_size: many
d_call: TRBD2
j_call: TRBJ2-1
cdr3_nt: TGTGCCAGCAGCAGGACTAGCGGGAGGTTTGTGAATGAGCAGTTCTTC
cdr3_aa: CASSRTSGRFVNEQFF

v_call: TRBV18
cdr3_length: 14
clone_size: many
d_call: NA
j_call: TRBJ2-1
cdr3_nt: TGTGCCAGCTCATACCTCTTAGTCTACAATGAGCAGTTCTTC
cdr3_aa: CASSYLLVYNEQFF

v_call: TRBV7-6
cdr3_length: 16
clone_size: NA
d_call: NA
j_call: TRBJ2-5
cdr3_nt: TGTGCCAGCAGCTCGACGGCAGTTAGGTCTATCGAGACCCAGTACTTC
cdr3_aa: CASSSTAVRSIETQYF

v_call: TRBV18
cdr3_length: 15
clone_size: many
d_call: TRBD2
j_call: TRBJ2-3
cdr3_nt: TGTGCCAGCTCACCACAGCGGGGGGGCACAGATACGCAGTATTTT
cdr3_aa: CASSPQRGGTDTQYF

v_call: TRBV2
cdr3_length: 17
clone_size: NA
d_call: TRBD2
j_call: TRBJ2-1
cdr3_nt: TGTGCCAGCAGTGATGCGAGCGGGAGGGCATCCTACAATGAGCAGTTCTTC
cdr3_aa: CASSDASGRASYNEQFF

v_call: TRBV5-5
cdr3_length: 13
clone_size: few
d_call: NA
j_call: TRBJ1-1
cdr3_nt: TGTGCCAGCAGCTTGAGTATGGGAACTGAAGCTTTCTTT
cdr3_aa: CASSLSMGTEAFF

v_call: TRBV27
cdr3_length: 16
clone_size: NA
d_call: TRBD1
j_call: TRBJ2-2
cdr3_nt: TGTGCCAGCAGACCGCTGGGGACAGGGGTTACCGGGGAGCTGTTTTTT
cdr3_aa: CASRPLGTGVTGELFF

v_call: TRBV29-1
cdr3_length: 13
clone_size: NA
d_call: TRBD2
j_call: TRBJ2-5
cdr3_nt: TGCAGCGCCACACTAGCGGGAGTTGAGACCCAGTACTTC
cdr3_aa: CSATLAGVETQYF

v_call: TRBV11-3
cdr3_length: 19
clone_size: many
d_call: NA
j_call: TRBJ2-3
cdr3_nt: TGTGCCAGCAGGGGAAATATCAGGGAAAGTCCCGGATTTTCAGATACGCAGTATTTT
cdr3_aa: CASRGNIRESPGFSDTQYF

v_call: TRBV6-1
cdr3_length: 13
clone_size: NA
d_call: TRBD2
j_call: TRBJ2-1
cdr3_nt: TGTGCCGCGAGGGGTAGCGGGACCGATGAGCAGTTCTTC
cdr3_aa: CAARGSGTDEQFF

v_call: TRBV3-1
cdr3_length: 14
clone_size: many
d_call: TRBD1
j_call: TRBJ2-7
cdr3_nt: TGTGCCAGCAGCCCGTGGACAGGGACCTACGAGCAGTACTTC
cdr3_aa: CASSPWTGTYEQYF

v_call: TRBV19
cdr3_length: 16
clone_size: NA
d_call: NA
j_call: TRBJ2-3
cdr3_nt: TGTGCCAGTAGTTATCGGAGCGTGGCGGGCACAGATACGCAGTATTTT
cdr3_aa: CASSYRSVAGTDTQYF

v_call: TRBV7-3
cdr3_length: 17
clone_size: many
d_call: NA
j_call: TRBJ2-3
cdr3_nt: TGTGCCAGCAGCTTATCGTCTGGGGGCTTTAGCACAGATACGCAGTATTTT
cdr3_aa: CASSLSSGGFSTDTQYF

v_call: TRBV3-1
cdr3_length: 14
clone_size: many
d_call: NA
j_call: TRBJ2-3
cdr3_nt: TGTGCCAGCAGCACTCGACTAGTCCCAGATACGCAGTATTTT
cdr3_aa: CASSTRLVPDTQYF

v_call: TRBV7-8
cdr3_length: 14
clone_size: NA
d_call: NA
j_call: TRBJ1-2
cdr3_nt: TGTGCCAGCAGTAGGGACTCTTACAACTATGGCTACACCTTC
cdr3_aa: CASSRDSYNYGYTF

v_call: TRBV15
cdr3_length: 17
clone_size: NA
d_call: NA
j_call: TRBJ2-6
cdr3_nt: TGTGCCACCAGCACTTACGGGTCGTACTCTGGGGCCAACGTCCTGACTTTC
cdr3_aa: CATSTYGSYSGANVLTF

v_call: TRBV29-1
cdr3_length: 14
clone_size: many
d_call: TRBD2
j_call: TRBJ2-3
cdr3_nt: TGCAGCGTTCAGGCTAGCGGATTCACAGATACGCAGTATTTT
cdr3_aa: CSVQASGFTDTQYF

v_call: TRBV4-3
cdr3_length: 14
clone_size: many
d_call: TRBD1
j_call: TRBJ2-7
cdr3_nt: TGCGCCAGCAGCAGCGGGACAGGGAGGGACGAGCAGTACTTC
cdr3_aa: CASSSGTGRDEQYF

v_call: TRBV5-1
cdr3_length: 11
clone_size: many
d_call: NA
j_call: TRBJ2-7
cdr3_nt: TGCGCCAGCAGCTTAGGAACCGAGCAGTACTTC
cdr3_aa: CASSLGTEQYF

v_call: TRBV20-1
cdr3_length: 14
clone_size: few
d_call: NA
j_call: TRBJ2-1
cdr3_nt: TGCAGTGCCAAATTTCCAGGGAGGATCAATGAGCAGTTCTTC
cdr3_aa: CSAKFPGRINEQFF

v_call: TRBV20-1
cdr3_length: 13
clone_size: many
d_call: NA
j_call: TRBJ2-7
cdr3_nt: TGCAGTGCCGCGCGGCAGGGAGGTGGCGAGCAGTACTTC
cdr3_aa: CSAARQGGGEQYF

v_call: TRBV20-1
cdr3_length: 16
clone_size: many
d_call: TRBD1
j_call: TRBJ2-2
cdr3_nt: TGCAGTGCTAGAGATCCTTGGGACAGCAACACCGGGGAGCTGTTTTTT
cdr3_aa: CSARDPWDSNTGELFF

v_call: TRBV28
cdr3_length: 16
clone_size: NA
d_call: TRBD2
j_call: TRBJ2-6
cdr3_nt: TGTGCCAGCAGTACCTCGGGGGGCTCTGGGGCCAACGTCCTGACTTTC
cdr3_aa: CASSTSGGSGANVLTF

v_call: TRBV2
cdr3_length: 14
clone_size: many
d_call: TRBD1
j_call: TRBJ2-1
cdr3_nt: TGTGCCAGCAGTGTTTGGCAGGGGGACAATGAGCAGTTCTTC
cdr3_aa: CASSVWQGDNEQFF

v_call: TRBV14
cdr3_length: 16
clone_size: few
d_call: NA
j_call: TRBJ2-1
cdr3_nt: TGTGCCAGCAGCCAAATAAAGATCATACCATACAATGAGCAGTTCTTC
cdr3_aa: CASSQIKIIPYNEQFF

v_call: TRBV6-2/TRBV6-3
cdr3_length: 14
clone_size: many
d_call: NA
j_call: TRBJ1-1
cdr3_nt: TGTGCCAGCAGAAAAGGGTTGGCGAACACTGAAGCTTTCTTT
cdr3_aa: CASRKGLANTEAFF

v_call: TRBV12-3/TRBV12-4
cdr3_length: 15
clone_size: few
d_call: TRBD1
j_call: TRBJ1-2
cdr3_nt: TGTGCCAGCAGTTTTGTGGGACAGGGGGGCCATGGCTACACCTTC
cdr3_aa: CASSFVGQGGHGYTF

v_call: TRBV25-1
cdr3_length: 16
clone_size: once
d_call: NA
j_call: TRBJ2-1
cdr3_nt: TGTGCCAGCAGTGAATATACTCTCAGGTCTGGGGATGAGCAGTTCTTC
cdr3_aa: CASSEYTLRSGDEQFF

v_call: TRBV12-3/TRBV12-4
cdr3_length: 16
clone_size: many
d_call: TRBD1
j_call: TRBJ2-7
cdr3_nt: TGTGCCAGCAGTTCCCCCGGGACAGGAAAACCCTACGAGCAGTACTTC
cdr3_aa: CASSSPGTGKPYEQYF

v_call: TRBV6-1
cdr3_length: 17
clone_size: few
d_call: NA
j_call: TRBJ2-7
cdr3_nt: TGTGCCAGCAGTTACTCTATTGAGGGAGGAGGCCCCTACGAGCAGTACTTC
cdr3_aa: CASSYSIEGGGPYEQYF

v_call: TRBV2
cdr3_length: 15
clone_size: many
d_call: NA
j_call: TRBJ2-3
cdr3_nt: TGTGCCAGCAGTGAACAATTTTTGGAGGGGGATACGCAGTATTTT
cdr3_aa: CASSEQFLEGDTQYF

v_call: TRBV20-1
cdr3_length: 13
clone_size: many
d_call: NA
j_call: TRBJ2-5
cdr3_nt: TGCAGTGCTAGACCGACACTCCAAGAGACCCAGTACTTC
cdr3_aa: CSARPTLQETQYF

v_call: TRBV6-2/TRBV6-3
cdr3_length: 13
clone_size: many
d_call: NA
j_call: TRBJ2-7
cdr3_nt: TGTGCCAGCAGTTACGCGGGGACCTACAAGCAGTACTTC
cdr3_aa: CASSYAGTYKQYF

v_call: TRBV7-2
cdr3_length: 14
clone_size: many
d_call: NA
j_call: TRBJ2-7
cdr3_nt: TGTGCCAGCAGCTTGGGACATCAATCCTACGAGCAGTACTTC
cdr3_aa: CASSLGHQSYEQYF

v_call: TRBV20-1
cdr3_length: 15
clone_size: NA
d_call: NA
j_call: TRBJ2-1
cdr3_nt: TGCAGTGCTAGAGAGAAGTTCGAAGCGTTTAATGAGCAGTTCTTC
cdr3_aa: CSAREKFEAFNEQFF

v_call: TRBV20-1
cdr3_length: 13
clone_size: many
d_call: NA
j_call: TRBJ2-1
cdr3_nt: TGCAGTGCTTCCCGGGACAACTACAATGAGCAGTTCTTC
cdr3_aa: CSASRDNYNEQFF

v_call: TRBV11-1
cdr3_length: 14
clone_size: NA
d_call: TRBD1
j_call: TRBJ2-7
cdr3_nt: TGTGCCAGCAGCACCGGGACAGGGGCAGACGAGCAGTACTTC
cdr3_aa: CASSTGTGADEQYF

v_call: TRBV14
cdr3_length: 17
clone_size: few
d_call: TRBD2
j_call: TRBJ2-2
cdr3_nt: TGTGCCAGCAGCCAAGATTTAAGCGGGAGTTATACCGGGGAGCTGTTTTTT
cdr3_aa: CASSQDLSGSYTGELFF

v_call: TRBV27
cdr3_length: 13
clone_size: many
d_call: NA
j_call: TRBJ1-2
cdr3_nt: TGTGCCAGCAGTACCCAGGGAGGATATGGCTACACCTTC
cdr3_aa: CASSTQGGYGYTF

v_call: TRBV10-3
cdr3_length: 15
clone_size: few
d_call: TRBD2
j_call: TRBJ2-1
cdr3_nt: TGTGCCATCGGTGGCGGGAGGGCCCCTTACAATGAGCAGTTCTTC
cdr3_aa: CAIGGGRAPYNEQFF

v_call: TRBV12-3/TRBV12-4
cdr3_length: 13
clone_size: many
d_call: NA
j_call: TRBJ1-1
cdr3_nt: TGTGCCAGCAGTTCGTTGAGAATTACTGAAGCTTTCTTT
cdr3_aa: CASSSLRITEAFF

v_call: TRBV30
cdr3_length: 14
clone_size: many
d_call: NA
j_call: TRBJ2-7
cdr3_nt: TGTGCCTGGATGCCGTCCGGGACAATCTACGAGCAGTACTTC
cdr3_aa: CAWMPSGTIYEQYF

v_call: TRBV5-4
cdr3_length: 15
clone_size: NA
d_call: TRBD2
j_call: TRBJ2-3
cdr3_nt: TGTGCCAGCAGCACACGGACTAGCGGGGAAGATACGCAGTATTTT
cdr3_aa: CASSTRTSGEDTQYF

v_call: TRBV7-2
cdr3_length: 19
clone_size: many
d_call: TRBD2
j_call: TRBJ2-1
cdr3_nt: TGTGCCAGCAGCCGGACTAGCGGGAGGGCCAACTATGCCTACAATGAGCAGTTCTTC
cdr3_aa: CASSRTSGRANYAYNEQFF

v_call: TRBV13
cdr3_length: 15
clone_size: few
d_call: TRBD1
j_call: TRBJ2-1
cdr3_nt: TGTGCCAGCAGCTTCGGGGACAGGGGTGGGAATGAGCAGTTCTTC
cdr3_aa: CASSFGDRGGNEQFF

v_call: TRBV9
cdr3_length: 16
clone_size: few
d_call: TRBD2
j_call: TRBJ2-2
cdr3_nt: TGTGCCAGCAGCGCCGGACTAGCGGCTAACACCGGGGAGCTGTTTTTT
cdr3_aa: CASSAGLAANTGELFF

v_call: TRBV10-3
cdr3_length: 14
clone_size: many
d_call: NA
j_call: TRBJ1-2
cdr3_nt: TGTGCCATCAGTGAGTCGAATGGGGATTTAGGCTACACCTTC
cdr3_aa: CAISESNGDLGYTF

v_call: TRBV19
cdr3_length: 15
clone_size: NA
d_call: TRBD1
j_call: TRBJ1-5
cdr3_nt: TGTGCCAGTCGCCGGGACAGGGGGTCTTGGCAGCCCCAGCATTTT
cdr3_aa: CASRRDRGSWQPQHF

v_call: TRBV7-9
cdr3_length: 15
clone_size: few
d_call: TRBD1
j_call: TRBJ1-5
cdr3_nt: TGTGCCAGCAGCCGGACAGGGGAGGGGAATCAGCCCCAGCATTTT
cdr3_aa: CASSRTGEGNQPQHF

v_call: TRBV27
cdr3_length: 15
clone_size: NA
d_call: NA
j_call: TRBJ1-5
cdr3_nt: TGTGCCAGCAGTTTATTCGCCGTTGGCAATCAGCCCCAGCATTTT
cdr3_aa: CASSLFAVGNQPQHF

v_call: TRBV28
cdr3_length: 13
clone_size: NA
d_call: NA
j_call: TRBJ1-1
cdr3_nt: TGTGCCAGCAGTTTGGGGTCGGACACTGAAGCTTCCTTT
cdr3_aa: CASSLGSDTEASF

v_call: TRBV4-2
cdr3_length: 17
clone_size: NA
d_call: NA
j_call: TRBJ1-1
cdr3_nt: TGTGCCAGCAGCCAAGACCTTGGGGGCTGGGTGAACACTGAAGCTTTCTTT
cdr3_aa: CASSQDLGGWVNTEAFF

v_call: TRBV6-1
cdr3_length: 16
clone_size: NA
d_call: TRBD2
j_call: TRBJ2-1
cdr3_nt: TGTGCCAGCAGTCGGTTTAGCGGGAGCTCCTACAATGAGCAGTTCTTC
cdr3_aa: CASSRFSGSSYNEQFF